What follows are 23 T cell receptor beta chains derived from one specimen sequenced in a study of T cells in Graves' hyperthyroidism and ophthalmopathy. Amplified TCR beta CDR3 regions derived from RNA transcripts. First-round RT-PCR targeting the TCR CDR3 was performed with the HTBI primer set. MiXCR, run by TCRdb on the multiplex PCR reads, gives a single entry per CDR3 protein. The sample shows around 450,000 distinct CDR3 sequences, roughly 15% of them seen only once. Specimen: blood. These receptors all come from a woman under 30 with Graves' hyperthyroidism.

This clonotype has a count of ten or more. The genes are TRBV11-2 and TRBJ2-7, with TRBD1 identical over 8 bases. Trimming took 1 base from V and 6 from J; bases not matched to a gene: 5. CDR3 length: 14 amino acids. The germline gives CDR1 SGHAT, CDR2 FQNNGV. In DNA form, the CDR3 reads TGTGCCAGCAGCTTAGGGACAGGGATCTCCGAGCAGTACTTC. It encodes CASSLGTGISEQYF.

This clonotype came up many times. The rearrangement uses TRBV28 and TRBJ2-6; D not certain. The CDR3 runs to 15 residues. The ends were cut back, 4 bases at V and 0 bases at J, with 7 bases in the middle. CDR1 is MDHEN, CDR2 SYDVKM, per germline. DNA of the CDR3: TGTGCCAGCAGTTCTTGGCGCTCTGGGGCCAACGTCCTGACTTTC. Protein product: CASSSWRSGANVLTF.

The chain employs TRBV9 and TRBJ2-2; 7 nucleotides align to TRBD2. CDR1 and CDR2 from the germline V gene are SGDLS and YYNGEE. This CDR3 is built from 15 residues. V trimming: 3 bases; J trimming: 7 bases; junction bases outside the gene matches: 9. The CDR3 bases are TGTGCCAGCAGCGGGCCCCGCGGGAGTGGCGGGGAGCTGTTTTTT. Its translation: CASSGPRGSGGELFF.

This clonotype was recorded many times. The chain joins TRBV6-5 to TRBJ2-6; the match to TRBD1 covers 10 bases. CDR1 MNHEY and CDR2 SVGAGI come from the germline V gene. The trim removed 3 bases at V and 4 bases at J, leaving 9 bases unmatched. This CDR3 region has 18 residues. CDR3 protein: CASSYPRQGAAGANVLTF. As DNA, the CDR3 is TGTGCCAGCAGTTATCCGCGACAGGGGGCGGCGGGGGCCAACGTCCTGACTTTC.

This clonotype was counted at least ten times. The J gene is TRBJ2-7, the V gene TRBV6-1, with a possible D match to TRBD2 (6 bases). Trimming removed 4 bases at V and 2 bases at J, with 12 bases between. Germline CDR1 is MNHNS and CDR2 is SASEGT. The CDR3 consists of 14 residues. The CDR3 coding sequence is TGTGCCAGCAGTGGCCGGCGGGGAACCTACGAGCAGTACTTC. Translated: CASSGRRGTYEQYF.

The gene calls are TRBV3-1 and TRBJ2-5, with a possible D match to TRBD2 (6 bases). The germline V gene encodes CDR1 LGHDT and CDR2 YNNKEL (reference sequence). This CDR3 comprises 16 residues. The germline V and J ends were trimmed by 1 base and 1 base, with 13 bases remaining between them. CDR3 bases: TGTGCCAGCAGCCAAGGAATAGCGGAACCCCAAGAGACCCAGTACTTC. Its protein product is CASSQGIAEPQETQYF.

This clonotype was recorded at least ten times. The J gene is TRBJ2-7, the V gene TRBV10-3, with 7 nucleotides matching TRBD2. After removal of 7 bases from V and 3 bases from J, the junction contained 9 bases not matched to a gene. This CDR3 has 14 residues. Germline V gives CDR1 ENHRY, CDR2 SYGVKD. The CDR3 region has the DNA TGTGCCATCACCGCCAGCGGGACTGGCTACGAGCAGTACTTC. Translated: CAITASGTGYEQYF.

This clonotype was observed at least ten times. The chain joins TRBV7-8 to TRBJ2-7; maybe TRBD2 (5 bases). This CDR3 is 13 amino acids long. V shed 5 bases and J shed 6 bases, with 14 bases lying between them. Germline CDR1 SGHVS, CDR2 FQNEAQ. The DNA of the CDR3 is TGTGCCAGCAGCCCCCGTGATAGCGTCGAGCAGTACTTC. This translates into CASSPRDSVEQYF.

This rearrangement joins TRBV4-2 to TRBJ2-7; no firm D call. Germline lookup yields CDR1 LGHNA and CDR2 YNFKEQ. CDR3 length equals 11 residues. Trimming removed 0 bases from V and 5 bases from J, with 2 bases in between. The CDR3 protein is CASSQDHEQYF. For the CDR3, the DNA is TGTGCCAGCAGCCAAGATCACGAGCAGTACTTC.

The table lists this clonotype with a few counts. The chain uses TRBV27 and TRBJ2-2; TRBD2 is a possible D gene (6 bases). Germline CDR1 and CDR2: MNHEY and SMNVEV (reference sequence). The V end was cut by 6 bases, the J end by 3 bases, with 11 bases between. This CDR3 contains 14 residues. The CDR3 spells CASRGGGYTGELFF. In DNA form, the CDR3 reads TGTGCCAGCAGGGGAGGTGGCTACACCGGGGAGCTGTTTTTT.

This clonotype was seen a few times. V usage is TRBV12-3 or TRBV12-4 and J usage is TRBJ2-7; D possibly corresponds to TRBD1 (5 bases). The CDR3 spans 15 residues. Trimming removed 5 bases from V and 2 bases from J, with 16 bases in between. CDR3 coding DNA: TGTGCCAGCAGTCAGTCAGGGCCCGAAACCTACGAGCAGTACTTC. Encoded protein: CASSQSGPETYEQYF.

This clonotype was counted between two and nine times. This rearrangement joins TRBV6-1 to TRBJ1-6; 7 bases agree with TRBD1. CDR1 and CDR2 from the germline V gene are MNHNS and SASEGT. The CDR3 has 15 residues. V gave up 3 bases and J gave up 1 base; unmatched junction bases: 0. CDR3 sequence reads: CASSEGQSYNSPLHF. For the CDR3, the DNA is TGTGCCAGCAGTGAGGGACAGTCCTATAATTCACCCCTCCACTTT.

This rearrangement joins TRBV2 to TRBJ2-3; 11 bases map to TRBD2. V shed 7 bases, J shed 4 bases, and the junction held 7 bases outside the gene matches. Germline CDR1 reads SNHLY; CDR2 reads FYNNEI. This CDR3 is built from 15 residues. The CDR3 protein is CASKTSGSPPDTQYF. The CDR3 nucleotides are TGTGCCAGCAAAACTAGCGGGAGTCCCCCAGATACGCAGTATTTT.

Ten or more counts support this clonotype. The chain carries TRBV3-1 and TRBJ1-4; D gene ambiguous. This CDR3 has 12 residues. CDR1 and CDR2 (germline): LGHDT, YNNKEL (reference sequence). Trimming took 0 bases from V and 11 from J, leaving 7 bases between them. The CDR3: CASSQERRKLFF. The CDR3 region has the DNA TGTGCCAGCAGCCAAGAACGGAGGAAACTGTTTTTT.

This clonotype has a handful of counts. The chain combines TRBV11-2 with TRBJ1-4, with a tentative D call TRBD1 (6 bases). The CDR3 covers 15 residues. Germline CDR1 reads SGHAT; CDR2 reads FQNNGV. Trimming stripped 4 bases from V and 7 bases from J, with 16 bases between. The CDR3 DNA reads as TGTGCCAGCAGCTGGGGGGGGGGCGCCGGTGAAAAACTGTTTTTT. Protein product: CASSWGGGAGEKLFF.

This clonotype was counted ten times or more. The chain couples TRBV20-1 to TRBJ1-2; 8 positions match TRBD1. The CDR3 contains 14 residues. Germline V CDR1 and CDR2: DFQATT, SNEGSKA (reference sequence). Germline trimming cut 3 bases from V and 7 bases from J; bases unmatched to any gene: 10. Written as DNA, the CDR3 is TGCAGTGCTAGTAACCCCTCAGGGGGCTCTGGCTACACCTTC. Protein product: CSASNPSGGSGYTF.

The sample holds many counts of this clonotype. The genes are TRBV12-3 or TRBV12-4 and TRBJ2-2; 7 bases match TRBD2. This CDR3 has 13 residues. Germline trimming cut 8 bases from V and 6 bases from J; bases unmatched to any gene: 6. CDR3 residues: CASVRLAAGELFF. The CDR3, as DNA: TGTGCCAGCGTTAGACTAGCTGCCGGGGAGCTGTTTTTT.

This clonotype occurred many times. The genes are TRBV28 and TRBJ1-5, with 7 bases matching TRBD1. V lost 2 bases and J lost 3; bases outside the gene matches: 7. Germline-derived CDR1 and CDR2 are MDHEN and SYDVKM. CDR3 length: 16 residues. The CDR3 DNA sequence: TGTGCCAGCAGTTTAGTCCAGGGGGTCTCCAATCAGCCCCAGCATTTT. Protein: CASSLVQGVSNQPQHF. The full variable domain, with the rest looked up from reference TRBV28 and TRBJ1-5, is DVKVTQSSRYLVKRTGEKVFLECVQDMDHENMFWYRQDPGLGLRLIYFSYDVKMKEKGDIPEGYSVSREKKERFSLILESASTNQTSMYLCASSLVQGVSNQPQHFGDGTRLSIL.

This clonotype has ten or more counts. This chain links TRBV3-1 with TRBJ1-5; no reliable D call. Germline CDR1 and CDR2: LGHDT and YNNKEL (reference sequence). This CDR3 spans 16 amino acids. V lost 1 base and J 4 bases, leaving 14 bases between the germline ends. The CDR3 sequence: CASSQGTGRNNQPQHF. As DNA, the CDR3 is TGTGCCAGCAGCCAAGGGACCGGGCGAAATAATCAGCCCCAGCATTTT. Based on the CDR3 plus reference TRBV3-1 and TRBJ1-5, the full variable domain is DTAVSQTPKYLVTQMGNDKSIKCEQNLGHDTMYWYKQDSKKFLKIMFSYNNKELIINETVPNRFSPKSPDKAHLNLHINSLELGDSAVYFCASSQGTGRNNQPQHFGDGTRLSIL.

This clonotype was recorded at least ten times. The rearrangement uses TRBV6-1 and TRBJ1-2; TRBD1 agrees at 9 bases. Germline V gene sequence: CDR1 MNHNS, CDR2 SASEGT. With V trimmed by 5 bases and J by 2 bases, 3 bases remained unmatched. The CDR3 length is 14 residues. Here the CDR3 reads CASSRTGVNYGYTF. The CDR3 nucleotides read TGTGCCAGCAGTAGGACAGGGGTAAACTATGGCTACACCTTC.

This rearrangement joins TRBV20-1 to TRBJ2-5, with 9 bases identical to TRBD1. The germline V gene encodes CDR1 DFQATT and CDR2 SNEGSKA (reference sequence). CDR3 length: 14 amino acids. With V trimmed by 4 bases and J by 1 base, 4 bases remained unmatched. CDR3 DNA sequence: TGCAGTGCTAAACAGGGGGCGGGCCAAGAGACCCAGTACTTC. This gives the protein CSAKQGAGQETQYF.

On this clonotype itself: An end of the junction differs from the germline gene, which may be a read error. V and J are TRBV6-5 and TRBJ1-1, with TRBD1 matching over 9 bases. Per germline, CDR1 MNHEY and CDR2 SVGAGI. CDR3 length: 13 residues. This chain's CDR3 is CAGSSTGGPEAFF. CDR3 bases: TGTGCCGGCAGTTCCACAGGGGGCCCCGAAGCTTTCTTT.

This clonotype was counted only a few times. The chain links TRBV20-1 to TRBJ1-1; 8 bases align to TRBD1. Germline V gene lookup returns CDR1 DFQATT and CDR2 SNEGSKA (reference sequence). This CDR3 spans 14 amino acids. The J segment lost 0 bases and the V segment lost 5 bases, leaving 5 bases of the junction unmatched. The DNA of the CDR3 is TGCAGTGCTCCCCGACAGGGGATGAACACTGAAGCTTTCTTT. Encoded protein: CSAPRQGMNTEAFF.